Shown below are 17 T cell receptor beta chains from a single sample sequenced in a study of T-cell reconstitution after alpha-beta-depleted transplantation in children (dated by TCRdb to about 2016). What this sample's treatment or condition label stands for: allogeneic hematopoietic cell transplantation with graft depleted of TCRalphabeta T cells and CD19 B cells. The receptor library was made with PCR. TCRdb records Illumina HiSeq 2500 as the sequencer. To normalize quantification of the TCRbeta repertoire, the TCR libraries were built with molecular barcoding that relied on unique molecular identifiers. In TCRdb, the public reads were trimmed at Q25 with fastp and aligned with MiXCR, with productive beta chains retained. Rows are unified per CDR3 protein, each entry keeping the most common DNA and genes. This sample holds fewer than 700,000 distinct CDR3 sequences; roughly 23% were observed only once. Of the sample, roughly 13% falls within the top ten clones.

This specimen consisted of PBMCs, mostly from graft donor cells, obtained 360 days after TCRalphabeta/CD19-depleted stem cell transplant. These receptors were collected from a boy under two years old who had a stem cell transplant for acute myeloid leukemia, so the T cells may come from the graft donor.

This clonotype was seen many times. This chain connects TRBV12-3 or TRBV12-4 to TRBJ1-5, with 7 bases lining up with TRBD1. V lost 6 bases and J lost 7; bases outside the gene matches: 6. The CDR3 runs to 13 residues. This CDR3 is CASRDRQGQPQHF. In DNA form, the CDR3 reads TGTGCCAGCAGGGATCGACAGGGCCAGCCCCAGCATTTT.

The chain carries TRBV30 and TRBJ1-3, with D uncertain. CDR1 GTSNPN and CDR2 SVGIG come from the germline V gene (reference sequence). The CDR3 runs to 14 residues. The germline V and J ends were trimmed by 0 bases and 2 bases, with 8 bases remaining between them. The CDR3 nucleotides are TGTGCCTGGAGTGTTCATGGAGCTGGAAACACCATATATTTT. This codes for CAWSVHGAGNTIYF.

This clonotype has a handful of counts. V is TRBV12-3 or TRBV12-4 and J is TRBJ1-2, with unresolved D. With 5 bases removed from V and 5 bases from J, the gap between germline ends came to 12 bases. The CDR3 covers 13 residues. The CDR3 loop reads CASSDPRAYGYTF. The CDR3 nucleotides read TGTGCCAGCAGTGACCCCCGGGCTTATGGCTACACCTTC.

There are a few counts of this clonotype. The chain links TRBV10-3 to TRBJ2-5; TRBD2 agrees at 9 bases. This CDR3 is built from 17 residues. CDR1 is ENHRY and CDR2 is SYGVKD in the germline V gene. V trimming: 6 bases; J trimming: 6 bases; junction bases outside the gene matches: 17. The chain's CDR3 is CAIRGWSLGLAEKTQYF. The CDR3 bases are TGTGCCATCAGAGGGTGGAGCTTGGGACTAGCTGAAAAGACCCAGTACTTC.

The chain employs TRBV12-3 or TRBV12-4 and TRBJ2-5; TRBD1 is a possible D gene (6 bases). The V gene lost 3 bases and the J gene lost 4 bases, with 12 bases spanning the gap. This CDR3 contains 14 residues. Written as DNA, the CDR3 is TGTGCCAGCAGTTTTTCCTGGGGGCCAGAGACCCAGTACTTC. Protein: CASSFSWGPETQYF.

This clonotype was detected only a few times. The chain links TRBV29-1 to TRBJ2-3; possible D gene TRBD1, 6 bases. V lost 5 bases, J lost 0 bases, and 12 bases lay in between. This CDR3 region has 14 residues. CDR1 is SQVTM and CDR2 is ANQGSEA in the germline V gene. In DNA form, the CDR3 reads TGCAGCGTTTACAGGGTGCGGAGCACAGATACGCAGTATTTT. Residues: CSVYRVRSTDTQYF.

The rearrangement uses TRBV20-1 and TRBJ2-5; possibly TRBD1 for D (6 bases). V lost 0 bases, J lost 1 base, and 12 bases lay in between. This CDR3 comprises 15 residues. Per the germline V gene, CDR1 is DFQATT and CDR2 is SNEGSKA (reference sequence). The CDR3 here is CSARDLLGGQETQYF. CDR3 nucleotide sequence: TGCAGTGCTAGAGATCTTTTAGGGGGCCAAGAGACCCAGTACTTC.

The CDR3 bases are TGTGCCACCAGCGCATTAAGTGGTCAGCCCCAGCATTTT. Translating it yields CATSALSGQPQHF. This rearrangement joins TRBV15 to TRBJ1-5; D is uncertain. From germline, CDR1 is LNHNV and CDR2 YYDKDF (reference sequence). The CDR3 has 13 amino acids. Trimming removed 5 bases at V and 6 bases at J, with 11 bases between.

The gene calls are TRBV7-2 and TRBJ2-7; D is undetermined. The CDR3 spans 14 residues. V was cut by 1 base and J by 5 bases, with 12 bases left in between. From germline, CDR1 is SGHTA and CDR2 FQGNSA. The CDR3 DNA follows: TGTGCCAGCAGCTTAGGTGGTTGGTCAGACGAGCAGTACTTC. It codes for CASSLGGWSDEQYF.

This sequence joins TRBV21-1 and TRBJ1-2. TRBV21-1 is termed a pseudogene. The CDR3 is 17 residues long. The CDR3 DNA reads TGTGCCAGCAGCAAAACCGACAGGCCCGGGGCGTTAAATGGCTACACCTTC. Amino acids: CASSKTDRPGALNGYTF.

There are many counts of this clonotype. The chain employs TRBV3-1 and TRBJ2-2, with D possibly being TRBD2 (6 bases). CDR1 and CDR2 from the germline V gene are LGHDT and YNNKEL (reference sequence). The V end was cut by 5 bases, the J end by 4 bases, with 14 bases between. The CDR3 extends over 15 amino acids. The CDR3 here is CASSTWGVLTGELFF. The DNA of the CDR3 is TGTGCCAGCAGCACGTGGGGGGTCCTCACCGGGGAGCTGTTTTTT. The complete variable domain, with remaining parts taken from reference TRBV3-1 and TRBJ2-2, reads DTAVSQTPKYLVTQMGNDKSIKCEQNLGHDTMYWYKQDSKKFLKIMFSYNNKELIINETVPNRFSPKSPDKAHLNLHINSLELGDSAVYFCASSTWGVLTGELFFGEGSRLTVL.

This clonotype appeared many times. The chain recombines TRBV19 with TRBJ2-7; possibly TRBD2 for D (5 bases). CDR3 size: 16 residues. Germline V gives CDR1 LNHDA, CDR2 SQIVND (reference sequence). V was clipped by 1 base and J by 3 bases, with 16 bases between them. CDR3 amino acids: CASSIGFRDWGYEQYF. For the CDR3, the DNA is TGTGCCAGTAGTATAGGATTCCGGGATTGGGGCTACGAGCAGTACTTC. Looking up the rest from reference TRBV19 and TRBJ2-7 gives the full variable domain: DGGITQSPKYLFRKEGQNVTLSCEQNLNHDAMYWYRQDPGQGLRLIYYSQIVNDFQKGDIAEGYSVSREKKESFPLTVTSAQKNPTAFYLCASSIGFRDWGYEQYFGPGTRLTVT.

This clonotype was detected only a few times. The chain joins TRBV5-1 to TRBJ2-1; TRBD1 aligns across 8 bases. Germline V gene lookup returns CDR1 SGHRS and CDR2 YFSETQ. The CDR3 extends over 13 amino acids. J lost 9 bases, V lost 6 bases, and 8 bases had no gene match. The DNA of the CDR3 is TGCGCCAGCAAGGACAGGGAAGCCAGTGAGCAGTTCTTC. Translating it yields CASKDREASEQFF.

Ten or more counts support this clonotype. The V and J genes are TRBV29-1 and TRBJ2-5; D is perhaps TRBD1 (5 bases). Looked up from germline, CDR1 is SQVTM and CDR2 is ANQGSEA. V was pared by 6 bases and J by 5 bases, with 10 bases between. The CDR3 sequence is 11 residues long. The CDR3 loop reads CSVHWGETQYF. CDR3 bases: TGCAGCGTGCACTGGGGCGAGACCCAGTACTTC. The full variable domain, with the rest looked up from reference TRBV29-1 and TRBJ2-5, is SAVISQKPSRDICQRGTSLTIQCQVDSQVTMMFWYRQQPGQSLTLIATANQGSEATYESGFVIDKFPISRPNLTFSTLTVSNMSPEDSSIYLCSVHWGETQYFGPGTRLLVL.

The V gene is TRBV24-1, the J gene TRBJ2-5; no clear D. Per germline, CDR1 KGHDR and CDR2 SFDVKD. The CDR3 spans 15 residues. The ends were cut back, 3 bases at V and 2 bases at J, with 12 bases in the middle. The CDR3 sequence: CATSDPGPRQETQYF. The CDR3 DNA follows: TGTGCCACCAGTGATCCCGGACCGCGACAAGAGACCCAGTACTTC.

This rearrangement joins TRBV15 to TRBJ2-7, with D possibly TRBD1 on 6 matching bases. Germline CDR1 is LNHNV and CDR2 is YYDKDF (reference sequence). The CDR3 is 16 residues long. V was trimmed by 0 bases and J by 0 bases, leaving 12 bases between them. The CDR3 protein is CATSREKTGHSYEQYF. CDR3 nucleotides: TGTGCCACCAGCAGAGAGAAAACAGGGCACTCCTACGAGCAGTACTTC. Looking up the rest from reference TRBV15 and TRBJ2-7 gives the full variable domain: DAMVIQNPRYQVTQFGKPVTLSCSQTLNHNVMYWYQQKSSQAPKLLFHYYDKDFNNEADTPDNFQSRRPNTSFCFLDIRSPGLGDTAMYLCATSREKTGHSYEQYFGPGTRLTVT.

The chain recombines TRBV12-3 or TRBV12-4 with TRBJ2-2; no definite D call. The CDR3 is 13 amino acids. V gave up 7 bases and J gave up 5 bases, with 11 bases separating them. This chain's CDR3 is CASMERLTGELFF. DNA for the CDR3: TGTGCCAGCATGGAGAGGTTGACCGGGGAGCTGTTTTTT.